The 13 T cell receptor beta chains below were found in one sample sequenced in a study of OX40 agonist ivuxolimab in advanced cancers. Clones were read by immunoSEQ multiplex PCR, and TCRdb kept only the in-frame ones, dropping some. The table lists some 96,000 clones, around 90% of them singletons. The sample was CD4+ or CD8+ T cells sorted from blood, taken in a trial of the OX40 agonist ivuxolimab. The origin of the receptors is an adult with an advanced solid tumor such as melanoma, head and neck, liver or kidney cancer.

CDR3 residues: CSVLQTRSGTEAFF. The CDR3 DNA follows: TGCAGCGTCCTCCAGACCCGGAGTGGCACTGAAGCTTTCTTT. The genes are TRBV29-1 and TRBJ1-1; D gene uncertain. Trimming removed 6 bases at V and 4 bases at J, with 18 bases between. CDR1 SQVTM and CDR2 ANQGSEA come from the germline V gene. The CDR3 runs to 14 residues.

The chain is built from TRBV4-2 and TRBJ1-1; 7 positions match TRBD1. This CDR3 has 15 residues. Per the germline V gene, CDR1 is LGHNA and CDR2 is YNFKEQ. V was clipped by 1 base and J by 4 bases; unmatched bases: 6. The CDR3 protein is CASSQAGGGVTEAFF. The CDR3 coding sequence is TGTGCCAGCAGCCAAGCAGGGGGGGGAGTCACTGAAGCTTTCTTT.

This chain joins TRBV18 and TRBJ2-1; 10 bases are shared with TRBD2. Germline CDR1 reads KGHSH; CDR2 reads LQKENI. V shed 3 bases and J 4 bases; nucleotides not matched to a gene: 3. The CDR3 loop spans 15 amino acids. CDR3 bases: TGTGCCAGCTCACCGCAAGCGGGAGGGTACAATGAGCAGTTCTTC. Translating gives CASSPQAGGYNEQFF. Using reference TRBV18 and TRBJ2-1 for the parts outside the CDR3, the full variable domain is NAGVMQNPRHLVRRRGQEARLRCSPMKGHSHVYWYRQLPEEGLKFMVYLQKENIIDESGMPKERFSAEFPKEGPSILRIQQVVRGDSAAYFCASSPQAGGYNEQFFGPGTRLTVL.

This clone came up once. J is TRBJ2-7 and V is TRBV2; TRBD2 matches 9 bases. The CDR3 is 17 amino acids. Germline V gives CDR1 SNHLY, CDR2 FYNNEI. The J segment lost 2 bases and the V segment lost 7 bases, leaving 15 bases of the junction unmatched. The CDR3 loop is CASTRDEVASGAYEQYF. The CDR3 region has the DNA TGTGCCAGCACACGCGATGAGGTAGCTAGCGGGGCCTACGAGCAGTACTTC.

J is TRBJ2-1 and V is TRBV6-5; no clear D gene. Trimming took 5 bases from V and 5 from J, leaving 7 bases between them. CDR1 and CDR2 (germline): MNHEY, SVGAGI. CDR3 length equals 12 residues. The DNA of the CDR3 is TGTGCCAGCAGTAGCAGGAACAATGAGCAGTTCTTC. Translation gives CASSSRNNEQFF.

The V and J genes are TRBV21-1 and TRBJ2-4; no check of the table's D call, TRBD2, against the DNA was made. TRBV21-1 is a pseudogene. The CDR3 consists of 15 residues. CDR3 nucleotide sequence: TGTGCCAGCGTCTTAGCGGGAGGGGGGCAAAACATTCAGTACTTC. This codes for CASVLAGGGQNIQYF.

In nucleotides, the CDR3 is TGTGCCAGCAGCCAAACACAAAGCACAGATACGCAGTATTTT. It encodes CASSQTQSTDTQYF. The rearrangement uses TRBV14 and TRBJ2-3; no clear D gene. The CDR3 extends over 14 amino acids. Germline CDR1 and CDR2: SGHDN and FVKESK. Deletions cut 2 bases from V and 0 bases from J, with 6 bases between.

This sequence joins TRBV7-2 and TRBJ1-4, with TRBD1 matching over 8 bases. Trimming removed 5 bases from V and 5 bases from J; junction bases left unmatched: 7. This CDR3 is 15 amino acids long. Germline CDR1 reads SGHTA; CDR2 reads FQGNSA. The CDR3 reads CASSVRGRLNEKLFF. The CDR3 region has the DNA TGTGCCAGCAGCGTCAGGGGGCGCTTAAATGAAAAACTGTTTTTT.

This chain connects TRBV14 to TRBJ1-3; perhaps TRBD1 as D (5 bases). The CDR3 length is 15 residues. Germline CDR1 is SGHDN and CDR2 is FVKESK. Trimming took 1 base from V and 0 from J, leaving 7 bases between them. The CDR3 sequence: CASSQGQGSGNTIYF. The CDR3 nucleotides are TGTGCCAGCAGCCAAGGTCAGGGCTCTGGAAACACCATATATTTT.

The CDR3 DNA reads as TGTGCCAGCAGCGCATTCACCCCGAACACCGGGGAGCTGTTTTTT. Encoded protein: CASSAFTPNTGELFF. The chain joins TRBV9 to TRBJ2-2; D gene ambiguous. Germline V gene lookup returns CDR1 SGDLS and CDR2 YYNGEE. This CDR3 spans 15 amino acids. The ends were cut back, 3 bases at V and 0 bases at J, with 9 bases in the middle.

Only a few counts were recorded for this clone. V gene TRBV11-3 combines with J gene TRBJ1-2; D may be TRBD1 (6 bases). This CDR3 spans 14 amino acids. Trimming took off 1 base at V and 6 bases at J, with 12 bases between the two ends. Germline-derived CDR1 and CDR2 are SGHNT and YENEEA. The CDR3 here is CASSLGQGLDGYTF. In DNA, the CDR3 is TGTGCCAGCAGCTTAGGGCAGGGGCTGGATGGCTACACCTTC.

This chain connects TRBV2 to TRBJ1-5; 8 bases are shared with TRBD1. With V trimmed by 6 bases and J by 6 bases, 7 bases remained unmatched. This CDR3 comprises 14 residues. Germline V gene lookup returns CDR1 SNHLY and CDR2 FYNNEI. This CDR3 reads CASRMTGVIQPQHF. The CDR3 region has the DNA TGTGCCAGCAGGATGACAGGGGTGATTCAGCCCCAGCATTTT.

V is TRBV15 and J is TRBJ1-5; D gene uncertain. The germline CDR1 and CDR2 sequences are LNHNV and YYDKDF (reference sequence). There are 15 residues in the CDR3. Trimming shortened V by 0 bases and J by 1 base, and 7 bases separated the two germline ends. CDR3: CATSRDGGSNQPQHF. CDR3 DNA sequence: TGTGCCACCAGCAGAGATGGTGGGAGCAATCAGCCCCAGCATTTT.